Given below is one T cell receptor beta chain in context. Its antigen is not identified. The germline CDR1 and CDR2 sequences are SGDLS and YYNGEE. The CDR3 runs to 15 residues. Trimming took off 4 bases at V and 3 bases at J, with 16 bases between the two ends. The data are from a study of T cells in Graves' hyperthyroidism and ophthalmopathy. TCR beta CDR3 regions were amplified from RNA transcripts. Carried out on the TCR CDR3, a first-round RT-PCR used the HTBI primer set. Each CDR3 protein is one row after TCRdb ran MiXCR on the multiplex PCR reads. The table includes roughly 380,000 distinct CDR3 sequences, roughly 13% detected once. Study findings and constraints: A 13 V-J signature model discriminated ophthalmopathy versus stable hyperthyroidism.

Patients between 18 and 65 years old had hyperthyroidism, newly diagnosed and lasting under 2 months. The rearrangement links TRBV9 to TRBJ1-2, with D unclear. This clonotype was obtained from a woman in her late teens or twenties with Graves' hyperthyroidism. The sample was blood. Here the CDR3 reads CASSKTDGEYYGYTF. The CDR3 coding sequence is TGTGCCAGCAGCAAGACGGACGGCGAATACTATGGCTACACCTTC. The full variable domain, with the rest looked up from reference TRBV9 and TRBJ1-2, is DSGVTQTPKHLITATGQRVTLRCSPRSGDLSVYWYQQSLDQGLQFLIQYYNGEERAKGNILERFSAQQFPDLHSELNLSSLELGDSALYFCASSKTDGEYYGYTFGSGTRLTVV.